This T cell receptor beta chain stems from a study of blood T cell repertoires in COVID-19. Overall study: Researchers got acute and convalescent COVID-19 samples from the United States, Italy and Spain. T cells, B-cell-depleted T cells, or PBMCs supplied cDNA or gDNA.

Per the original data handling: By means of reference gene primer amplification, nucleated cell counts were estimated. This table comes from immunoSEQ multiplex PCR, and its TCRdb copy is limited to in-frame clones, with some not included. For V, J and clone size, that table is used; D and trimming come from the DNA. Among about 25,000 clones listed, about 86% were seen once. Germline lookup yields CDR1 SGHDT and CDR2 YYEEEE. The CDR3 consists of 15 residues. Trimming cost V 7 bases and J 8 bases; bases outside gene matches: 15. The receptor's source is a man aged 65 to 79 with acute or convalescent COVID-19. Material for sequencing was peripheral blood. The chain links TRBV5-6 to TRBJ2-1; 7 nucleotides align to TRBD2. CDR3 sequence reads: CASLRRGGSFHEQFF. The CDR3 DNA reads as TGTGCCAGCCTCAGGCGGGGCGGGAGTTTCCATGAGCAGTTCTTC.